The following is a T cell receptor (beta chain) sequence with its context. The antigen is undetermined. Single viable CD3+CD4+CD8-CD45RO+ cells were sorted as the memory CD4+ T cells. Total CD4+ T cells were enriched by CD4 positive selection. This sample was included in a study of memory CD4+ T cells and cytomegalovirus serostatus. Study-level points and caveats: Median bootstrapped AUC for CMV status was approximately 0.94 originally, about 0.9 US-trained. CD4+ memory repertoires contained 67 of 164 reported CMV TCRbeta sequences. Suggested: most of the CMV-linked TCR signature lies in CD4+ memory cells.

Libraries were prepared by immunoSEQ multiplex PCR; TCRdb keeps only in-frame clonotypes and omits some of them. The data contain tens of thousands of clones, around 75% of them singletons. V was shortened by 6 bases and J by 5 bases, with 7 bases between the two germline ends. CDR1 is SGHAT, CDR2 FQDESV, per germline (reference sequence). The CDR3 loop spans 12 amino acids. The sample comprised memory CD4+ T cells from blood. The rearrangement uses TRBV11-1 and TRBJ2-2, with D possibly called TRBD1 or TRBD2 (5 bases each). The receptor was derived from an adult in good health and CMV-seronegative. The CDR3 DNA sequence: TGTGCCAGCAGGGGACCGACCGGGGAGCTGTTTTTT. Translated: CASRGPTGELFF.